This T cell receptor (beta chain) originates from a study of T cell clones after liver transplantation. Study-wide context: In this trial, immunosuppression withdrawal was attempted within 2 years of liver transplant. Tolerance: complete withdrawal held at least one year, liver enzymes staying within twice normal. Findings and limits, study-wide: The donor-reactive repertoire was only partly measurable in a couple of subjects, lacking donor cells. Circulating graft-donor-reactive CD4 TCRbeta sequences fell significantly post-transplant in 5 of 8 subjects.

This CDR3 spans 12 amino acids. Germline V CDR1 and CDR2: MNHNS, SASEGT. V shed 6 bases and J shed 3 bases, with 8 bases lying between them. Generated by immunoSEQ multiplex PCR, the TCRdb table keeps only in-frame clones and is missing some. The top ten hold less than 3.5% of the sample, which has 50,000 to 60,000 clones, about two thirds seen once. This clone has more than one count but fewer than ten. No antigen is known for it. This sequence originates from a human patient who received a liver transplant. The graft donor may be the source of some T cells. The input for sequencing was CD4+ T cells from blood, taken at the approximately 16-month timepoint. The gene calls are TRBV6-1 and TRBJ1-1; D remains ambiguous. CDR3 nucleotides: TGTGCCAGCAGCTCCTCGGACACTGAAGCTTTCTTT. This codes for CASSSSDTEAFF.